The rows below give T cell receptor beta chains drawn from one sample of a study of T cells in Graves' hyperthyroidism and ophthalmopathy. Each CDR3 protein is one row after TCRdb ran MiXCR on the multiplex PCR reads. This sample has 620,000 or so distinct CDR3 sequences, with roughly 15% found just once. The sample taken for sequencing was blood. All receptors derive from a woman aged 45-65 years with Graves' ophthalmopathy. CDR3s include the opening cysteine and the closing phenylalanine or tryptophan. Fields, in order: D gene, V gene, CDR3 protein. D genes are given only for firm matches.

d_call: .; v_call: TRBV4-2; cdr3_aa: CASSQLSGSGNQPQHF
d_call: .; v_call: TRBV18; cdr3_aa: CASSANSEGTEAFF
d_call: .; v_call: TRBV7-2; cdr3_aa: CASSLGFGGSPNTEAFF
d_call: .; v_call: TRBV6-5; cdr3_aa: CASSYSPSVDSYEQYF
d_call: .; v_call: TRBV5-1; cdr3_aa: CASSLAVSGYGYTF
d_call: .; v_call: TRBV5-1; cdr3_aa: CASSLAVRADYFTDTQYF
d_call: TRBD2; v_call: TRBV4-3; cdr3_aa: CASSQGGLAGPEANTGELFF
d_call: TRBD1; v_call: TRBV24-1; cdr3_aa: CATGDTVKGAQETQYF
d_call: TRBD1; v_call: TRBV7-9; cdr3_aa: CASSWTGTQETQYF
d_call: .; v_call: TRBV6-6; cdr3_aa: CASSYLGGTPGDYEQYF
d_call: .; v_call: TRBV6-1; cdr3_aa: CASNPPRWGPSSSYEQYF
d_call: .; v_call: TRBV15; cdr3_aa: CATSRATGFGGELFF
d_call: TRBD2; v_call: TRBV28; cdr3_aa: CASSFSPGLASQETQYF
d_call: .; v_call: TRBV9; cdr3_aa: CASSVEGGTRDTQYF
d_call: TRBD1; v_call: TRBV7-2; cdr3_aa: CASSSPAGQGANEQFF
d_call: .; v_call: TRBV6-1; cdr3_aa: CASSEALVTITGELFF
d_call: TRBD1; v_call: TRBV7-2; cdr3_aa: CASSFDRGRTGELFF
d_call: TRBD1; v_call: TRBV6-1; cdr3_aa: CASSTGQVGYTF
d_call: .; v_call: TRBV9; cdr3_aa: CASSVAAGELFF
d_call: TRBD1; v_call: TRBV10-3; cdr3_aa: CAISRDRNTGELFF
d_call: .; v_call: TRBV7-9; cdr3_aa: CASSLAGTPLQQFF
d_call: TRBD1; v_call: TRBV6-1; cdr3_aa: CASRKTGGNNQPQHF
d_call: .; v_call: TRBV2; cdr3_aa: CASSGITGRSSGNTIYF
d_call: TRBD2; v_call: TRBV12-3/TRBV12-4; cdr3_aa: CASSLTSVSQFF
d_call: .; v_call: TRBV20-1; cdr3_aa: CSARGVFYEQYF
d_call: .; v_call: TRBV28; cdr3_aa: CASRNPGVHYGYTF
d_call: .; v_call: TRBV3-1; cdr3_aa: CASSQDTSGRETQYF
d_call: TRBD2; v_call: TRBV6-1; cdr3_aa: CASTAGTSGRGYEQYF
d_call: .; v_call: TRBV5-1; cdr3_aa: CASSSDPGLNQPQHF
d_call: TRBD2; v_call: TRBV18; cdr3_aa: CASSPLAGGEADTQYF
d_call: TRBD2; v_call: TRBV7-9; cdr3_aa: CASSPKTSGRNNEQYF
d_call: TRBD1; v_call: TRBV28; cdr3_aa: CASSPRTGKNEQYF
d_call: TRBD1; v_call: TRBV28; cdr3_aa: CASSYGTGVLSNQPQHF
d_call: TRBD1; v_call: TRBV28; cdr3_aa: CASSSTGGAYNEQFF
d_call: TRBD1; v_call: TRBV27; cdr3_aa: CASSLSTAITGALGPMNTEAFF
d_call: .; v_call: TRBV10-3; cdr3_aa: CAISELADEQFF
d_call: TRBD2; v_call: TRBV27; cdr3_aa: CASSLNRLAGYEQYF
d_call: .; v_call: TRBV10-3; cdr3_aa: CAINSGESYEQYF
d_call: .; v_call: TRBV15; cdr3_aa: CATSRGSYNEQFF
d_call: .; v_call: TRBV27; cdr3_aa: CASSFYSDPSISSYNEQFF
d_call: .; v_call: TRBV4-2; cdr3_aa: CASSQEWTEHQPYGYTF
d_call: .; v_call: TRBV27; cdr3_aa: CASSLSILWYNEQFF
d_call: TRBD1; v_call: TRBV14; cdr3_aa: CASSQLPDRRNSPLHF
d_call: TRBD1; v_call: TRBV28; cdr3_aa: CASSLTGLGTEAFF
d_call: .; v_call: TRBV11-3; cdr3_aa: CASNSETQAFF
d_call: TRBD2; v_call: TRBV16; cdr3_aa: CASSQLGLRLRGNPHEQFF
d_call: .; v_call: TRBV3-2; cdr3_aa: CASSQAEGKNTEAFF
d_call: TRBD2; v_call: TRBV18; cdr3_aa: CASSRRRELYEQYF
d_call: .; v_call: TRBV24-1; cdr3_aa: CATSERTEKGYTF
d_call: .; v_call: TRBV9; cdr3_aa: CASSVVTGNYNEQFF
d_call: TRBD1; v_call: TRBV5-1; cdr3_aa: CASSDGGQGNTEAFF
d_call: TRBD1; v_call: TRBV15; cdr3_aa: CATSRDRRYSNQPQHF
d_call: TRBD1; v_call: TRBV19; cdr3_aa: CASSIMAAGGSYEQYF
d_call: .; v_call: TRBV6-1; cdr3_aa: CATTSTISNEQFF
d_call: .; v_call: TRBV4-2; cdr3_aa: CASSQLEGTQYF
d_call: TRBD2; v_call: TRBV9; cdr3_aa: CASSESGAYNEQFF
d_call: .; v_call: TRBV18; cdr3_aa: CASSPRGSYNEQFF